The 14 T cell receptor beta chains below come from one sample, sequenced in a study of a mutant IDH1 vaccine in newly diagnosed glioma. Time point reported: week 5, during vaccination. Every vaccination contained 300 ug of the mutant IDH1 20-mer peptide and was paired with topical imiquimod. Assay: immunoSEQ multiplex PCR; the TCRdb copy retains only in-frame clones and omits some. The sample yields 50,000 or so clones, around 84% seen once. Antigen specificity for these receptors is unknown. The sample consisted of PBMCs, taken from a glioma patient whose treatment included an IDH1 peptide vaccine. Receptors were obtained from a woman aged 50 to 65 with glioma.

The V and J genes are TRBV28 and TRBJ1-2; no clear D gene. The CDR3 is made up of 12 amino acids. V was shortened by 6 bases and J by 2 bases, with 7 bases between the two germline ends. Germline lookup yields CDR1 MDHEN and CDR2 SYDVKM. CDR3 nucleotides: TGTGCCAGCAGGATAGCCAACTATGGCTACACCTTC. Translating it yields CASRIANYGYTF.

The V and J genes are TRBV7-4 and TRBJ2-3; D call uncertain. V was clipped by 5 bases and J by 11 bases, with 8 bases between them. CDR3 length: 10 residues. Per germline, CDR1 SGHVT and CDR2 SQSDAQ. The CDR3 is CASSPRRQYF. The CDR3 DNA sequence: TGTGCCAGCAGCCCCAGGAGGCAGTATTTT.

This clone has a single count. The J gene is TRBJ1-2, the V gene TRBV27, with TRBD1 matching over 10 bases. The CDR3 has 13 residues. Per the germline V gene, CDR1 is MNHEY and CDR2 is SMNVEV (reference sequence). The trim removed 11 bases at V and 4 bases at J, leaving 7 bases unmatched. CDR3 in amino acids: CASRWTGGYGYTF. In DNA, the CDR3 is TGTGCCTCTCGATGGACAGGGGGCTATGGCTACACCTTC.

This rearrangement joins TRBV7-2 to TRBJ1-2, with D tentatively TRBD1 (5 bases). CDR1 SGHTA and CDR2 FQGNSA come from the germline V gene. Deletions cut 5 bases from V and 7 bases from J, with 11 bases between. The CDR3 is 12 residues long. CDR3 sequence reads: CASSPEGPGYTF. Written as DNA, the CDR3 is TGTGCCAGCAGCCCAGAGGGGCCTGGCTACACCTTC. Variable domain in full (rest from reference TRBV7-2 and TRBJ1-2): GAGVSQSPSNKVTEKGKDVELRCDPISGHTALYWYRQSLGQGLEFLIYFQGNSAPDKSGLPSDRFSAERTGGSVSTLTIQRTQQEDSAVYLCASSPEGPGYTFGSGTRLTVV.

The chain recombines TRBV6-5 with TRBJ2-3; 7 positions agree with TRBD1. Looked up from germline, CDR1 is MNHEY and CDR2 is SVGAGI. Trimming removed 2 bases from V and 4 bases from J; junction bases left unmatched: 9. This CDR3 has 16 residues. CDR3 sequence reads: CASSYDRVGLSDTQYF. The CDR3 DNA follows: TGTGCCAGCAGTTACGACAGGGTAGGCTTATCAGATACGCAGTATTTT.

The CDR3 region is CASSLATGLGPLHF. The DNA for the CDR3 is TGTGCCAGCAGCTTAGCCACCGGACTCGGACCCCTCCACTTT. J is TRBJ1-6 and V is TRBV11-3; no clear D. The CDR3 extends over 14 amino acids. Germline CDR1 reads SGHNT; CDR2 reads YENEEA. V shed 1 base and J shed 12 bases, with 13 bases lying between them.

The V and J genes are TRBV27 and TRBJ1-2, with 8 bases lining up with TRBD1. The CDR3 has 18 amino acids. V dropped 2 bases and J dropped 3; count of bases not matched to a gene: 14. Germline CDR1 is MNHEY and CDR2 is SMNVEV (reference sequence). The CDR3 DNA follows: TGTGCCAGCAGTTTACAATACCCCGGGGCAGGGGGCGACTATGGCTACACCTTC. Protein sequence: CASSLQYPGAGGDYGYTF.

The gene calls are TRBV5-6 and TRBJ1-2; possible D gene TRBD1, 5 bases. CDR1 is SGHDT and CDR2 is YYEEEE in the germline V gene. The CDR3 spans 13 residues. V lost 4 bases and J 3 bases, leaving 10 bases between the germline ends. CDR3 bases: TGTGCCAGCAGCGCGGGACCGGACTATGGCTACACCTTC. It yields the protein CASSAGPDYGYTF.

About this clone: The junction departs from the called germline gene at one end, perhaps through a read error. J is TRBJ1-2 and V is TRBV4-1, with TRBD1 identical over 7 bases. CDR1 and CDR2 (germline): MGHRA, YSYEKL. The CDR3 length is 12 residues. In DNA form, the CDR3 reads TGCGCCAGCAGCCAAGAACAGGGGACGAAATCCTTC. Translation: CASSQEQGTKSF.

This clone was counted once. V usage is TRBV6-6 and J usage is TRBJ2-1; 7 nucleotides align to TRBD2. Unmatched junction bases numbered 7, after V lost 7 bases and J lost 7 bases. The CDR3 totals 13 residues. Germline V CDR1 and CDR2: MNHNY, SVGAGI (reference sequence). This CDR3 is CASTPHGRNEQFF. The CDR3 region has the DNA TGTGCCAGCACCCCCCACGGGAGGAATGAGCAGTTCTTC.

V gene TRBV27 combines with J gene TRBJ1-4, with D perhaps TRBD1 (5 bases). The CDR3 loop spans 17 amino acids. The V end lost 6 bases, the J end lost 4 bases, and 21 bases lay between the germline ends. Per germline, CDR1 MNHEY and CDR2 SMNVEV (reference sequence). The CDR3 DNA reads TGTGCCAGCAGGGGGGTATCCCAGGGTCCCCGTAATGAAAAACTGTTTTTT. Its protein product is CASRGVSQGPRNEKLFF.

The J gene is TRBJ2-5, the V gene TRBV5-1; no reliable D call. With 3 bases removed from V and 7 bases from J, the gap between germline ends came to 16 bases. There are 14 residues in the CDR3. The V gene's germline CDR1 is SGHRS and CDR2 YFSETQ. The CDR3 coding sequence is TGCGCCAGCAGCTCCGGACCTATCACGGGGACCCAGTACTTC. As protein: CASSSGPITGTQYF.

The gene calls are TRBV6-5 and TRBJ2-1, with D possibly matching TRBD2 (5 bases). Looked up from germline, CDR1 is MNHEY and CDR2 is SVGAGI. Trimming removed 7 bases from V and 3 bases from J, with 16 bases in between. The CDR3 is 15 residues long. CDR3 DNA sequence: TGTGCCAGCAAAGGACGCGGACTTATCTACAATGAGCAGTTCTTC. Its translation: CASKGRGLIYNEQFF.

The J gene is TRBJ1-4, the V gene TRBV9; D may be TRBD1 (5 bases). The length of the CDR3 is 14 residues. Germline CDR1 is SGDLS and CDR2 is YYNGEE. Trimming pared 0 bases from V and 6 bases from J, leaving 9 bases between. The CDR3 here is CASSVEGRDEKLFF. The CDR3, as DNA: TGTGCCAGCAGCGTAGAGGGGAGGGATGAAAAACTGTTTTTT.